This T cell receptor (beta chain) was profiled in a study of T-cell reconstitution after alpha-beta-depleted transplantation in children. Preparation of the TCRbeta library was carried out with unique molecular identifiers. Using its own MiXCR run on the PCR reads, TCRdb lists one record per CDR3 protein. The repertoire has 220,000 or so distinct CDR3 sequences, around 7.5% of them found once; the top ten carry about 6.4%. Study observations and caveats: Newly generated T cells supplied most T-cell counts and diversity one year post-transplant. The study traced high day-60 TCRbeta diversity in some patients to surviving recipient T cells and thymic progenitors. At around two months after transplant, the alpha-beta T cells were reportedly derived from several hundred expanded clones that came from non-depleted graft cells.

This clonotype occurred a few times. Its antigen is unknown. CDR3 length: 11 amino acids. The germline CDR1 and CDR2 sequences are DFQATT and SNEGSKA (reference sequence). V was pared by 3 bases and J by 4 bases, with 5 bases between. This clonotype was sampled from a male patient younger than 18 who had a stem cell transplant for acute lymphoblastic leukemia, so the T cells may come from the graft donor. The sample in question was PBMCs, mostly from graft donor cells, obtained 180 days after TCRalphabeta/CD19-depleted stem cell transplant. V usage is TRBV20-1 and J usage is TRBJ2-3; the D is unclear. The CDR3 nucleotides read TGCAGTGCTAGTAGCCCAGATACGCAGTATTTT. Its protein product is CSASSPDTQYF.